These 2 T cell receptor beta chains originate from one sample sequenced in a study of cytotoxic CD8 clonotypes in ibrutinib-treated CLL. Produced via immunoSEQ multiplex PCR; TCRdb's table is partial and in-frame only. The repertoire holds about 40,000 clones, with roughly 72% as singletons. The sequenced sample was PBMCs, obtained at disease progression, from a patient treated with ibrutinib. The receptor source for this set is a human donor with chronic lymphocytic leukemia.

The rearrangement links TRBV7-9 to TRBJ1-6, with 7 bases matching TRBD1. Germline CDR1 reads SEHNR; CDR2 reads FQNEAQ (reference sequence). The ends lost 2 bases at V and 7 bases at J; junction bases unmatched: 8. The CDR3 has 16 residues. Here the CDR3 reads CASSLFPGQTNSPLHF. The CDR3 DNA follows: TGTGCCAGCAGCTTATTCCCGGGACAGACAAATTCACCCCTCCACTTT. The variable domain in full, completed from reference TRBV7-9 and TRBJ1-6, reads DTGVSQNPRHKITKRGQNVTFRCDPISEHNRLYWYRQTLGQGPEFLTYFQNEAQLEKSRLLSDRFSAERPKGSFSTLEIQRTEQGDSAMYLCASSLFPGQTNSPLHFGNGTRLTVT.

The V gene is TRBV6-5, the J gene TRBJ2-3; D call uncertain. CDR1 and CDR2 from the germline V gene are MNHEY and SVGAGI. The CDR3 spans 13 residues. The V end lost 0 bases, the J end lost 3 bases, and 4 bases lay between the germline ends. The CDR3 loop reads CASSYSETDTQYF. In nucleotides, the CDR3 is TGTGCCAGCAGTTACTCGGAGACAGATACGCAGTATTTT.